The sequence of this T cell receptor beta chain was determined in a study of cytomegalovirus exposure and HLA in healthy donors (dated by TCRdb to 2016 to 2017). With respect to the entire study: According to a later analysis, the 120 or so validation repertoires were produced on the same platform as the roughly 600 repertoires of the first cohort. The study aimed to test whether signatures of past pathogen exposure could be identified by cataloging public T cell receptors. In addition to the first cohort of hundreds of subjects, a separate validation cohort of 120 different subjects was used. To predict cytomegalovirus infection status, the study brought together high-throughput TCR immunosequencing, statistical association of individual TCRs with disease status, and machine learning.

Concerning this clone itself: Its antigen specificity is not known. Base qualities are not provided; no much larger clone lies one nucleotide away.

Including the terminal cysteine and phenylalanine, the CDR3 comprises 15 residues. Just CDR3 DNA is preserved here, 45 bases in frame from base 1. CDR1 and CDR2 are read off the germline V gene as MNHNS and SASEGT. V is pared back by 8 bases and J by 1 base, with 15 bases lying between the germline termini. The method behind the library was the immunoSEQ multiplex PCR assay. Per the original workflow: A statistical classification framework was built for diagnosing cytomegalovirus status from the catalog of TCR beta chain sequences. Not all clones reach the TCRdb copy of this immuneACCESS table, which keeps in-frame sequences only. Checked studies attribute under half of the gap to unresolved V genes and leave the rest unexplained. The V and J calls and the clone size are those of that table, but D and trimming were determined from the DNA. For this sample the table gives 90,000 to 150,000 clones, of which roughly 84% were detected only once. About 2.2% of the sample is held by the ten biggest clonotypes.

The donors were included in the validation cohort of approximately 130 subjects, a group kept apart from the approximately 650-subject first cohort. Findings and caveats that apply to the study as a whole: In both the original and validation cohorts, the classifier was reported to diagnose cytomegalovirus status with high specificity and sensitivity. In the study, approximately 160 TCR beta chains were listed as associated with cytomegalovirus. In vitro tests confirmed that three of the cytomegalovirus-associated TCR beta chains recognize cytomegalovirus antigens. Most TCR sequences were observed very rarely across donors, whereas some public TCRs were present in many individuals. Of the cluster scores, 90% to 95% were above 0 in a later analysis, which found that TCRs clustered in the first cohort also tended to co-occur in the 130 or so validation repertoires. All 120 or so repertoires were used to score co-occurrence in the validation cohort in a later analysis, because that analysis had no HLA typing for the cohort. The authors suggested that the approach could potentially be generalized to other disease states and immunological phenotypes.

The material sequenced was PBMCs. This sequence uses TRBV6-1 and TRBJ2-4, with a weak D call of TRBD1 (6 bases match). The receptor was isolated from a woman under 40 in good health and CMV-seronegative. The DNA sequence reads TGTGCCAGCTGGACTTTCACAGGGGCCAAAAACATTCAGTACTTC. It specifies CASWTFTGAKNIQYF.